This T cell receptor (beta chain) was observed in a study of CD8 T cells in ankylosing spondylitis. A quantitative 5'-RACE method, one with molecular barcodes, was used to make TCR beta libraries. TCRdb used MiXCR to reprocess the 5' RACE reads, holding one entry per CDR3 protein. The repertoire holds a few hundred thousand distinct CDR3 sequences, with around 21% as singletons. The germline V and J ends were trimmed by 0 bases and 3 bases, with 9 bases remaining between them. CDR1 LNHNV and CDR2 YYDKDF come from the germline V gene (reference sequence). The CDR3 length is 15 residues. Whole-study results and caveats: It was reported that disease-linked clones were significantly enriched in matched ankylosing spondylitis synovial fluid. Clones linked to disease, bearing a CD8+ phenotype, were relatively rare in peripheral blood. Certain motif variants had earlier appeared in reactive arthritis synovial fluid and blood.

Concerning this clonotype: Its antigen is unknown.

Sequenced sample: blood, either unsorted or a sorted T cell fraction (not recorded which). The clonotype comes from a female donor with ankylosing spondylitis or in good health (not recorded which). J is TRBJ2-1 and V is TRBV15; no clear D gene. The DNA of the CDR3 is TGTGCCACCAGCAGAGATCGGGCTGGCTACAATGAGCAGTTCTTC. This sequence encodes CATSRDRAGYNEQFF.